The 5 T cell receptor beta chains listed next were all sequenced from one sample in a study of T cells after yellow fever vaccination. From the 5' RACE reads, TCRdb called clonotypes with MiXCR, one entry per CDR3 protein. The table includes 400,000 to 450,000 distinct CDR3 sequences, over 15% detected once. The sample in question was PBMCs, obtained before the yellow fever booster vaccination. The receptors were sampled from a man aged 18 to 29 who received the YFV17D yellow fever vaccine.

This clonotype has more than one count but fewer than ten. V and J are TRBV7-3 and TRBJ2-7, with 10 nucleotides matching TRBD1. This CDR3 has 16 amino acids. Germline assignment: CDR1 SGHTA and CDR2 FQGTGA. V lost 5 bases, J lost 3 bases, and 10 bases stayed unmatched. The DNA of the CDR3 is TGTGCCAGCAGCCCAACCTCGGGACAGGGGAACTACGAGCAGTACTTC. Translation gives CASSPTSGQGNYEQYF.

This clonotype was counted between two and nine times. CDR3 nucleotides: TGTGCCAGCAGCGCTGGCCTGAGCTCCTACGAGCAGTACGTC. Translating it yields CASSAGLSSYEQYV. The chain uses TRBV5-6 and TRBJ2-7; D ambiguous. Germline lookup yields CDR1 SGHDT and CDR2 YYEEEE. Trimming cost V 4 bases and J 0 bases, with 11 bases left between them. The CDR3 runs 14 residues.

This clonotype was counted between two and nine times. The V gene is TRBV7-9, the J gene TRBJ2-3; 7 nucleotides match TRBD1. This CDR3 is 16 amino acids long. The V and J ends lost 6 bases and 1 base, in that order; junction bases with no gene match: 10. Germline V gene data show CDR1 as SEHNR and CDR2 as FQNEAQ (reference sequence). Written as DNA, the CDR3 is TGTGCCAGCAGGTTAAACAGGGGCCGGGGCACAGATACGCAGTATTTT. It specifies CASRLNRGRGTDTQYF.

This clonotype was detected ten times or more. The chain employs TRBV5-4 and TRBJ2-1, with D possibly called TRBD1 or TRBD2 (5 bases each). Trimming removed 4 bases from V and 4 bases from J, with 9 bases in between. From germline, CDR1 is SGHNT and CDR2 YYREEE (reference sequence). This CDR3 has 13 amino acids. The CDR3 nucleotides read TGTGCCAGCAGCCCGGGGCCTTACAATGAGCAGTTCTTC. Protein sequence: CASSPGPYNEQFF.

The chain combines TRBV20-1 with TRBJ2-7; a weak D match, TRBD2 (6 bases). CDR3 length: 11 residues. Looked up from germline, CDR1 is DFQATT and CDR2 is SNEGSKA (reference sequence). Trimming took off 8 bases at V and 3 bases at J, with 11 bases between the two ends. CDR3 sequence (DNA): TGCAGTACACTCGGGGGCTACGAGCAGTACTTC. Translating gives CSTLGGYEQYF.